Sequencing of this T cell receptor beta chain was carried out in a study of shared clonotypes between healthy human individuals (dated by TCRdb to the early 2020s). With regard to the full study: The cohort comprised a couple of women and a few men aged 18 to 49 years. Leukapheresis yielded between about 0.94 and 8.9 billion PBMCs per donor. To estimate repertoire size and how much clonotypes are shared between individuals, the study performed deep sequencing of blood TCR repertoires from about five healthy adults. Different laboratories and diverse techniques were used to prepare libraries and sequence TCR repertoires, to increase sequencing depth and limit assay-specific biases. For each donor, three plates each were used for CD4 naive and CD4 memory, two plates were used for CD8 naive, and one plate was used for CD8 memory. The investigation overall reported the following: Roughly 5.2% of naive CD4, 3.5% of naive CD8, 2.3% of memory CD4, and around 0.4% of memory CD8 clonotypes were shared across a handful of donors. Compared with non-shared clonotypes, clonotypes shared by all four sorted-subset donors had higher generation probabilities. Rarefaction of sorted-subset datasets indicated incomplete sequencing despite the large sequencing depth. Sampling was restricted to blood, and TCR repertoires in tissues likely differ from the TCR repertoires found in blood. Because the study included a small number of donors, the genetic and exposure-history diversity represented was limited. Pairwise subsampling indicated that sequencing depth was expected to affect the degree of clonotype sharing among donors. Naive subsets generally had larger estimated clonotype richness than memory subsets.

Donors were healthy HIV-negative adults with no recently reported acute infections or vaccinations. Every donor was a Caucasian adult living in Nashville, Tennessee, USA. CD4+ T cells were enriched by magnetic negative selection, after which naive cells were positively selected on CD45RA and the negative fraction was taken as the memory subset. Blood was collected by leukapheresis, and PBMCs were isolated by Ficoll-Histopaque density gradient centrifugation and then cryopreserved in liquid nitrogen vapor phase. Analytical flow cytometry was used to check the purity and quantity of each magnetically sorted T cell population. From each sorted fraction, genomic DNA was isolated and quantified by UV absorbance on a Nanodrop 2000c. The cysteine opens and the phenylalanine closes a CDR3 of 15 amino acids. The sequence is cut down to CDR3 DNA, 45 bases in frame from base 1. Unmatched junction bases come to 1, with V trimmed by 5 bases and J by 2 bases. From a lookup of the germline V gene (reference sequence), CDR1 and CDR2 are MNHNY and SVGAGI.

A remark on this clone: Its target antigen remains unknown. Base-call qualities are not available, and no considerably larger clone is one nucleotide away.

Using the deep immunoSEQ assay, multiplex PCR amplified TCR CDR3 regions from genomic DNA. Genomic DNA extracted from each cell subset was distributed evenly over all wells of several immunoSEQ 96-well plates, and each plate served as one replicate. For sorted subsets, about 200 ng genomic DNA, equal to some 28,000 T cell genomes, was loaded into each replicate PCR. Purified libraries were measured with a Qubit 3.0 fluorometer, size-checked on a Bioanalyzer 2100, and measured again with the KAPA Library Quantification kit. Each immunoSEQ 96-well plate was sequenced on its own single-read 150-cycle Illumina NextSeq 550 flow cell. The authors' pipeline ran thus. The immunoSEQ output contained only junctional sequences without quality scores, so filtering could not match that applied to full-length reads. Sequences were annotated with PyIR, a Python wrapper for IgBLAST v1.9, and V/J genes and CDR3 were assigned using IMGT germline references. Reads were filtered out if the reads had weak V/J assignments (E-value above 1e-6), no CDR3, stop codons, out-of-frame junctions, or ambiguous translated residues. V3J clonotypes were defined as sequences sharing the same inferred V gene, J gene, and CDR3 amino acid sequence. Percentage overlap between repertoires was computed as shared unique clonotypes divided by the size of the smaller repertoire. RTK rarefaction, the Chao1 estimator, and Recon v2.1 estimates of unobserved clonotypes were used to assess repertoire richness. Generation probabilities for all TCRbeta clonotypes obtained by the gDNA method from a handful of donors were computed using OLGA. TCRdb obtained this table from immuneACCESS and retained in-frame rearrangements with V and J assigned. These tables miss some clones; where compared with another copy, unresolved V genes account for less than half of the shortfall, and the remainder is unexplained. V and J calls and clone size come straight from that table; D and trimming were deduced from the DNA. For this sample the table gives fewer than 2.5 million clones, of which 80% to 95% were detected only once. The top ten constitute approximately 0.35% of the sample.

What was sequenced was naive CD4+ T cells from PBMCs. The sample's cell subset or site, from its label and the paper: CD45RA+ positively selected. The sequence links TRBV6-6 to TRBJ2-1; TRBD2 matches 12 bases in the middle. The TCR sequence derives from a man between 18 and 29 years old in good health. Some clones in this sample may be carry-over from other donors' samples. The bases are TGTGCCAGCAGTCTAGCGGGAGGGCCCTACAATGAGCAGTTCTTC. It codes for CASSLAGGPYNEQFF.